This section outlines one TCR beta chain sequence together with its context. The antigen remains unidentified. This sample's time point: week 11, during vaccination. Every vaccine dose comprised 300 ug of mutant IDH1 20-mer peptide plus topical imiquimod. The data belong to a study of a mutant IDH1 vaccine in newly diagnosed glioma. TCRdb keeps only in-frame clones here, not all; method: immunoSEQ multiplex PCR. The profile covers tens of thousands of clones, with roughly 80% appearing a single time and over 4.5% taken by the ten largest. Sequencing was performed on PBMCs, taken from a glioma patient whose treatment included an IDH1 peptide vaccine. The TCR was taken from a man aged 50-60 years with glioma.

CDR3 DNA: TGTGCCTGGAGCCCCCTTACAGGGCTTAATGGAAACACCATATATTTT. Translation: CAWSPLTGLNGNTIYF. The chain uses TRBV30 and TRBJ1-3, with D perhaps TRBD1 (6 bases). The CDR3 has 16 residues. The ends were cut back, 3 bases at V and 3 bases at J, with 18 bases in the middle. Germline lookup yields CDR1 GTSNPN and CDR2 SVGIG (reference sequence). Combining the CDR3 with reference TRBV30 and TRBJ1-3 gives the whole variable domain SQTIHQWPATLVQPVGSPLSLECTVEGTSNPNLYWYRQAAGRGLQLLFYSVGIGQISSEVPQNLSASRPQDRQFILSSKKLLLSDSGFYLCAWSPLTGLNGNTIYFGEGSWLTVV.